This T cell receptor beta chain was obtained from a study of CD8+CD57+ T cells in acquired aplastic anemia. Study-wide context: Average DNA yield from sorted CD4+ and CD8+ cells was around 3 ug.

The use of genomic DNA as template underpinned the TCR beta VDJ and CDR3 profiling. TCRdb re-called the reads with MiXCR, one entry per CDR3 protein. This sample yields 75,000 to 80,000 distinct CDR3 sequences, of which roughly three quarters are seen a single time; 65% to 85% belongs to the top ten. The CDR3 has 12 residues. In germline, CDR1 is WSHSY, CDR2 SAAADI. V lost 3 bases and J lost 8, with 10 bases in between. About this clonotype: Its antigen is as yet unknown.

General study findings and limits: Fewer than 30 shared CD8+ CDR3s appeared highly expressed within patients' immunodominant clones.

For sequencing, patients were chosen who had shown expansion of CD8+CD57+ cells by flow cytometry. Every patient was diagnosed with severe acquired aplastic anemia. The V and J genes are TRBV10-2 and TRBJ1-2; possible D gene TRBD1, 5 bases. The specimen sequenced was sorted CD4+, CD8+, or CD8+CD57+ T cells (not recorded which) from PBMCs. The origin of this receptor is a human donor with aplastic anemia. CDR3 coding DNA: TGCGCCAGCAGTGAAAAAGGGGCCGGCTACACCTTC. It yields the protein CASSEKGAGYTF.